Listed below are T cell receptor beta chains from one sample, sequenced in a study of T cell changes during pregnancy in multiple sclerosis. Only in-frame clones appear in the TCRdb table, and some are missing; sequencing was by immunoSEQ multiplex PCR. This table holds over 35,000 clones, less than 95% found once. Sample: CD4+ T cells from peripheral blood mononuclear cells, taken in the first trimester of pregnancy. These receptors all come from a female donor in good health, enrolled as a control in a pregnancy study. Each CDR3 is given with its conserved first and last residue. The order of the fields is V gene, clone size, J gene, CDR3 protein. The size entry is marked missing in some rows and otherwise reads once, few, many or a size class.

v_call: TRBV19; clone_size: NA; j_call: TRBJ1-5; cdr3_aa: CASTSGFLNSNQPQHF
v_call: TRBV12-5; clone_size: NA; j_call: TRBJ1-1; cdr3_aa: CASGLRLNSEAFF
v_call: TRBV19; clone_size: NA; j_call: TRBJ1-2; cdr3_aa: CASSTGASNYGYTF
v_call: TRBV7-2; clone_size: NA; j_call: TRBJ2-5; cdr3_aa: CASSLFGSQETQYF
v_call: TRBV18; clone_size: few; j_call: TRBJ1-1; cdr3_aa: CASSPGQGGTF
v_call: TRBV27; clone_size: NA; j_call: TRBJ2-1; cdr3_aa: CASSLSRVTYNEQFF
v_call: TRBV6-1; clone_size: NA; j_call: TRBJ2-7; cdr3_aa: CASRGAGYGEQYF
v_call: TRBV18; clone_size: NA; j_call: TRBJ2-2; cdr3_aa: CASSSTGDARVGELFF
v_call: TRBV28; clone_size: NA; j_call: TRBJ2-7; cdr3_aa: CASIGGLKGYEQYF
v_call: TRBV7-2; clone_size: NA; j_call: TRBJ1-2; cdr3_aa: CASSPGQGAGGYTF
v_call: TRBV6-1; clone_size: NA; j_call: TRBJ1-1; cdr3_aa: CASSKPGQHTEAFF
v_call: TRBV5-1; clone_size: NA; j_call: TRBJ2-1; cdr3_aa: CASSVGLAGVNEQFF
v_call: TRBV13; clone_size: NA; j_call: TRBJ2-3; cdr3_aa: CASSLAGTDTQYF
v_call: TRBV7-2; clone_size: NA; j_call: TRBJ2-6; cdr3_aa: CASSLEKRAPGANVLTF
v_call: TRBV11-2; clone_size: NA; j_call: TRBJ2-4; cdr3_aa: CASSSGRENIQYF
v_call: TRBV11-2; clone_size: NA; j_call: TRBJ1-4; cdr3_aa: CASSPDRNEKLFF
v_call: TRBV7-9; clone_size: NA; j_call: TRBJ1-5; cdr3_aa: CASSSPTGKGGNQPQHF
v_call: TRBV7-3; clone_size: NA; j_call: TRBJ2-5; cdr3_aa: CASSNDIGETQYF
v_call: TRBV6-5; clone_size: NA; j_call: TRBJ2-7; cdr3_aa: CASRLKGINEQYF
v_call: TRBV5-1; clone_size: NA; j_call: TRBJ1-2; cdr3_aa: CASSLDRSGYTF
v_call: TRBV2; clone_size: NA; j_call: TRBJ1-1; cdr3_aa: CASKGEANTEAFF
v_call: TRBV6-5; clone_size: NA; j_call: TRBJ1-1; cdr3_aa: CASSYGQGLGNTEAFF
v_call: TRBV4-3; clone_size: NA; j_call: TRBJ2-1; cdr3_aa: CASSPDSWGNEQFF
v_call: TRBV9; clone_size: NA; j_call: TRBJ1-4; cdr3_aa: CASSVGSYNEKLFF
v_call: TRBV5-1; clone_size: few; j_call: TRBJ2-7; cdr3_aa: CASSRGDSGSYEQYF
v_call: TRBV5-6; clone_size: NA; j_call: TRBJ2-1; cdr3_aa: CASSQPGTGMNEQFF
v_call: TRBV19; clone_size: NA; j_call: TRBJ1-5; cdr3_aa: CASSRQGANSNQPQHF
v_call: TRBV9; clone_size: NA; j_call: TRBJ1-6; cdr3_aa: CASSVRDRDNSPLHF
v_call: TRBV30; clone_size: NA; j_call: TRBJ2-7; cdr3_aa: CAWSADRGTGEQYF
v_call: TRBV7-6; clone_size: NA; j_call: TRBJ1-1; cdr3_aa: CASSHDRGGEAFF
v_call: TRBV6-4; clone_size: NA; j_call: TRBJ1-6; cdr3_aa: CASKRDRAESSYNSPLHF
v_call: TRBV21-1; clone_size: once; j_call: TRBJ1-2; cdr3_aa: CASSKFTDNYGYTF
v_call: TRBV29-1; clone_size: NA; j_call: TRBJ1-3; cdr3_aa: CSVQTGVGGNTIYF
v_call: TRBV7-8; clone_size: NA; j_call: TRBJ1-1; cdr3_aa: CASSPTAGLDTEAFF
v_call: TRBV27; clone_size: NA; j_call: TRBJ2-7; cdr3_aa: CASSLQGLDTYEQYF
v_call: TRBV13; clone_size: NA; j_call: TRBJ2-3; cdr3_aa: CASSTRRGGGTDTQYF
v_call: TRBV11-2; clone_size: NA; j_call: TRBJ2-7; cdr3_aa: CASSPRTGAYEQYF
v_call: TRBV15; clone_size: NA; j_call: TRBJ2-3; cdr3_aa: CATSGDFSATDTQYF
v_call: TRBV10-3; clone_size: NA; j_call: TRBJ2-7; cdr3_aa: CAISDSAKGQTYEQYF
v_call: TRBV7-9; clone_size: once; j_call: TRBJ1-2; cdr3_aa: CASSLRARVDTDGYTF
v_call: TRBV5-6; clone_size: NA; j_call: TRBJ1-2; cdr3_aa: CASSWPGGFDGYTF
v_call: TRBV7-2; clone_size: NA; j_call: TRBJ2-1; cdr3_aa: CASSLELAGGHRQFF
v_call: TRBV28; clone_size: NA; j_call: TRBJ1-2; cdr3_aa: CASSLWGQGSGYTF
v_call: TRBV2; clone_size: NA; j_call: TRBJ2-7; cdr3_aa: CASSANPGRTYEQYF
v_call: TRBV19; clone_size: NA; j_call: TRBJ2-2; cdr3_aa: CASTRGVAQNTGELFF
v_call: TRBV6-6; clone_size: NA; j_call: TRBJ2-7; cdr3_aa: CASSYSVQIEGEQYF
v_call: TRBV4-1; clone_size: NA; j_call: TRBJ1-4; cdr3_aa: CASSQEGQGGEKLFF
v_call: TRBV10-3; clone_size: NA; j_call: TRBJ1-6; cdr3_aa: CAVRGGFRNSPLHF
v_call: TRBV28; clone_size: NA; j_call: TRBJ2-7; cdr3_aa: CASSSGGSLSRQYF